This T cell receptor (beta chain) was observed in a study of T cells in Graves' hyperthyroidism and ophthalmopathy. Study conclusions and caveats: A median about 7 months before onset, the model predicted ophthalmopathy. Expanded thyroid clonotypes (above 0.001) were mostly also found in blood.

RNA transcripts gave rise to amplified TCR beta CDR3 regions. TCR CDR3 underwent first-round RT-PCR with the HTBI primer set. Via MiXCR, TCRdb re-called the multiplex PCR reads, giving one row per CDR3 protein. The table shows fewer than 900,000 distinct CDR3 sequences, with approximately 16% occurring only once. This clonotype is categorized as medium-sized. Its antigen remains unknown. Diagnostic assessment was based on clinical symptoms, serum thyroxine and TRAb, thyroid ultrasound and orbital computed tomography. Over 8 ml fresh peripheral blood yielded the PBMCs. This receptor was identified in a man younger than 35 with Graves' hyperthyroidism. Sequenced input: blood.

The CDR3 loop reads CASSSSGAEVGELFF. Written as DNA, the CDR3 is TGTGCCAGCAGTTCATCCGGGGCCGAGGTCGGGGAGCTGTTTTTT. This rearrangement joins TRBV6-2 or TRBV6-3 to TRBJ2-2; D may be TRBD1 or TRBD2 (5 bases each). CDR3 length equals 15 residues. Between the trimmed V and J ends, which lost 4 bases and 7 bases, there was a span of 16 bases. In germline, CDR1 is MNHEY, CDR2 SVGEGT.